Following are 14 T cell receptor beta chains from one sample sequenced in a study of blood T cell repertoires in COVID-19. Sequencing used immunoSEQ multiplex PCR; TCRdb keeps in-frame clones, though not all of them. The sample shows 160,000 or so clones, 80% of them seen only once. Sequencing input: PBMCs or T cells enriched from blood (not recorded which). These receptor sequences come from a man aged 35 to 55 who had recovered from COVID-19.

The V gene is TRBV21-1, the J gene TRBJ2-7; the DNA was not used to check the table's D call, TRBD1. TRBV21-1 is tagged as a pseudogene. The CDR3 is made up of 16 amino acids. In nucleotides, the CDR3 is TGTGCCAGCAGCAAAACCTTCCGGACAGGGGAGTACGAGCAGTACGTC. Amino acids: CASSKTFRTGEYEQYV.

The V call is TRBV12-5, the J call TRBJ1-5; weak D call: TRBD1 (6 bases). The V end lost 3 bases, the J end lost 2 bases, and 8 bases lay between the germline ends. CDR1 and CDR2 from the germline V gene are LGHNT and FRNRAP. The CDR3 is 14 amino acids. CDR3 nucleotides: TGTGCTAGTGGTTTACAGGGTGGCAATCAGCCCCAGCATTTT. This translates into CASGLQGGNQPQHF.

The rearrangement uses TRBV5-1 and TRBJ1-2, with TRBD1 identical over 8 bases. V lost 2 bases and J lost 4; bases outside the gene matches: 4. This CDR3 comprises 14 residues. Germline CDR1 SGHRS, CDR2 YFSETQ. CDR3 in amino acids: CASSLSGGTYGYTF. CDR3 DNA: TGCGCCAGCAGCTTATCAGGGGGCACCTATGGCTACACCTTC.

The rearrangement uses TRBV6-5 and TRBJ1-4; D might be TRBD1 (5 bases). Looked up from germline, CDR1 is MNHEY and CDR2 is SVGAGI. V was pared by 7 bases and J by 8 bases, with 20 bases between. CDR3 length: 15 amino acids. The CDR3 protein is CASIKVSGPVEKLFF. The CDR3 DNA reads TGTGCCAGCATCAAGGTTTCAGGGCCCGTCGAAAAACTGTTTTTT.

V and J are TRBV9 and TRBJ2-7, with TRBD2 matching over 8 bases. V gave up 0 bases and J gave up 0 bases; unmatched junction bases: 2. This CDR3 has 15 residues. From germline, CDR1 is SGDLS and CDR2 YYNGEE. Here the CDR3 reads CASSVAAGGSYEQYF. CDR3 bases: TGTGCCAGCAGCGTAGCGGCGGGGGGCTCCTACGAGCAGTACTTC.

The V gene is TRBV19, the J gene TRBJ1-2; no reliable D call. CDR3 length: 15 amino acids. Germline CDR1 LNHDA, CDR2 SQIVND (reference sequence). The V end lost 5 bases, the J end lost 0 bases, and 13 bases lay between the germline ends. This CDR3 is CASSPRHAANYGYTF. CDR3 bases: TGTGCCAGTAGTCCTCGACACGCAGCTAACTATGGCTACACCTTC.

The CDR3 protein is CASRGANEKLFF. CDR3 DNA: TGTGCCAGCAGAGGGGCTAATGAAAAACTGTTTTTT. The chain joins TRBV2 to TRBJ1-4; tentative D call: TRBD1 (5 bases). Germline CDR1 reads SNHLY; CDR2 reads FYNNEI. The CDR3 has 12 residues. V was cut by 6 bases and J by 3 bases, with 5 bases left in between.

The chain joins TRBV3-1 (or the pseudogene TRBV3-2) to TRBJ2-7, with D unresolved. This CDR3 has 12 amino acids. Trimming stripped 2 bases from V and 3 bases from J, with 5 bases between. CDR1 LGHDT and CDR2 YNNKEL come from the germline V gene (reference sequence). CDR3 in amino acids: CASSQQNYEQYF. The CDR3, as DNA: TGTGCCAGCAGCCAACAGAACTACGAGCAGTACTTC.

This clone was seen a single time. Written as DNA, the CDR3 is TGTGCCAGCAGCTCCTCCGGACAGGGTAATTCACCCCTCCACTTT. Amino acids: CASSSSGQGNSPLHF. The genes are TRBV7-3 and TRBJ1-6; 8 positions agree with TRBD1. Germline V gene sequence: CDR1 SGHTA, CDR2 FQGTGA. The CDR3 contains 15 residues. V shed 4 bases, J shed 6 bases, and the junction held 5 bases outside the gene matches.

This CDR3 is CASGGARNEQFF. The CDR3 nucleotides are TGTGCCAGCGGGGGGGCGAGGAATGAGCAGTTCTTC. This chain connects TRBV2 to TRBJ2-1; a weak D match, TRBD2 (7 bases). CDR1 and CDR2 from the germline V gene are SNHLY and FYNNEI. Trimming cost V 8 bases and J 7 bases, with 12 bases left between them. The CDR3 covers 12 residues.

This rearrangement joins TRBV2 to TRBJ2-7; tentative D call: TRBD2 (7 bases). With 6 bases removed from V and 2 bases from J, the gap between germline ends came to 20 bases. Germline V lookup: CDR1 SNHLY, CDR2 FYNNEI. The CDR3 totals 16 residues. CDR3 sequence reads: CASSGEVGGRTYEQYF. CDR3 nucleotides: TGTGCCAGCAGCGGGGAGGTGGGGGGGCGGACCTACGAGCAGTACTTC. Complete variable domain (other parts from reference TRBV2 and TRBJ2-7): EPEVTQTPSHQVTQMGQEVILRCVPISNHLYFYWYRQILGQKVEFLVSFYNNEISEKSEIFDDQFSVERPDGSNFTLKIRSTKLEDSAMYFCASSGEVGGRTYEQYFGPGTRLTVT.

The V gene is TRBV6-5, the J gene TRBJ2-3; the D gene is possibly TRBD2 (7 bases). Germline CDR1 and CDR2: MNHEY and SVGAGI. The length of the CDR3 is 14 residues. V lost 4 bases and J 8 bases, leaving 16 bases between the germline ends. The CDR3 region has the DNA TGTGCCAGCAGTTGGGGGGGGACACAAGGTACGCAGTATTTT. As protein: CASSWGGTQGTQYF.

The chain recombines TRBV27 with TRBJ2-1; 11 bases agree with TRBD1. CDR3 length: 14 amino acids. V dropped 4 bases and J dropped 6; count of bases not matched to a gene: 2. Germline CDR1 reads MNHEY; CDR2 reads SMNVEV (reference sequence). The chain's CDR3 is CASSYGQGANEQFF. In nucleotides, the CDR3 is TGTGCCAGCAGTTACGGACAGGGGGCCAATGAGCAGTTCTTC.

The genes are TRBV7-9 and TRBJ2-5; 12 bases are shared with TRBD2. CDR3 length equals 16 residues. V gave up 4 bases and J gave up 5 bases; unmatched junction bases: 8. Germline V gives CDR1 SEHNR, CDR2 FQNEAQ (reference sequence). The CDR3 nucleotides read TGTGCCAGCAGCTCCTTCCGGACTAGCGGGGTTGAGACCCAGTACTTC. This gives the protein CASSSFRTSGVETQYF.